These 5 T cell receptor beta chains share one sample of origin, sequenced in a study of blood T cell repertoires in COVID-19. Sequenced by immunoSEQ multiplex PCR; TCRdb stores in-frame clones only, minus some. The top ten clones hold about 5% of a sample with some 160,000 clones, about 84% of them seen once. Sequenced material: peripheral blood. These receptors all come from a woman aged 50 to 65 with acute or convalescent COVID-19.

The V gene is TRBV19, the J gene TRBJ1-2; TRBD1 matches 7 bases. The CDR3 runs to 14 residues. Unmatched junction bases numbered 12, after V lost 6 bases and J lost 8 bases. Germline lookup yields CDR1 LNHDA and CDR2 SQIVND (reference sequence). CDR3 nucleotides: TGTGCCAGTAGACCTACAACAGGGGCACGGGGCTACACCTTC. Amino acid sequence: CASRPTTGARGYTF. Together with reference TRBV19 and TRBJ1-2, the CDR3 gives the full variable domain: DGGITQSPKYLFRKEGQNVTLSCEQNLNHDAMYWYRQDPGQGLRLIYYSQIVNDFQKGDIAEGYSVSREKKESFPLTVTSAQKNPTAFYLCASRPTTGARGYTFGSGTRLTVV.

This chain links TRBV18 with TRBJ1-2; D ambiguous. The CDR3 length is 13 residues. Germline V gene sequence: CDR1 KGHSH, CDR2 LQKENI. V was clipped by 3 bases and J by 4 bases, with 9 bases between them. CDR3 protein: CASSPDGGYGYTF. The CDR3 bases are TGTGCCAGCTCACCCGACGGAGGCTATGGCTACACCTTC.

The chain recombines TRBV28 with TRBJ1-5, with 7 bases fitting TRBD1. V was clipped by 5 bases and J by 4 bases; unmatched bases: 14. Germline CDR1 reads MDHEN; CDR2 reads SYDVKM. This CDR3 has 17 amino acids. The CDR3 is CASSRPQGGQINQPQHF. The CDR3 coding sequence is TGTGCCAGCAGTCGACCGCAAGGGGGACAGATTAATCAGCCCCAGCATTTT.

DNA of the CDR3: TGTGCCAGCAGGACCAGCGTCTACGAGCAGTACTTC. It translates to CASRTSVYEQYF. V gene TRBV2 combines with J gene TRBJ2-7; no firm D call. This CDR3 region has 12 residues. Deletions cut 6 bases from V and 3 bases from J, with 9 bases between. Germline assignment: CDR1 SNHLY and CDR2 FYNNEI. The complete variable domain, with remaining parts taken from reference TRBV2 and TRBJ2-7, reads EPEVTQTPSHQVTQMGQEVILRCVPISNHLYFYWYRQILGQKVEFLVSFYNNEISEKSEIFDDQFSVERPDGSNFTLKIRSTKLEDSAMYFCASRTSVYEQYFGPGTRLTVT.

The chain combines TRBV20-1 with TRBJ2-1; D perhaps matches TRBD2 (6 bases). Germline V gives CDR1 DFQATT, CDR2 SNEGSKA (reference sequence). V was shortened by 3 bases and J by 5 bases, with 14 bases between the two germline ends. The CDR3 loop spans 14 amino acids. CDR3 DNA sequence: TGCAGTGCTAGTGAAACCCGGGGGAACAATGAGCAGTTCTTC. Translation gives CSASETRGNNEQFF.